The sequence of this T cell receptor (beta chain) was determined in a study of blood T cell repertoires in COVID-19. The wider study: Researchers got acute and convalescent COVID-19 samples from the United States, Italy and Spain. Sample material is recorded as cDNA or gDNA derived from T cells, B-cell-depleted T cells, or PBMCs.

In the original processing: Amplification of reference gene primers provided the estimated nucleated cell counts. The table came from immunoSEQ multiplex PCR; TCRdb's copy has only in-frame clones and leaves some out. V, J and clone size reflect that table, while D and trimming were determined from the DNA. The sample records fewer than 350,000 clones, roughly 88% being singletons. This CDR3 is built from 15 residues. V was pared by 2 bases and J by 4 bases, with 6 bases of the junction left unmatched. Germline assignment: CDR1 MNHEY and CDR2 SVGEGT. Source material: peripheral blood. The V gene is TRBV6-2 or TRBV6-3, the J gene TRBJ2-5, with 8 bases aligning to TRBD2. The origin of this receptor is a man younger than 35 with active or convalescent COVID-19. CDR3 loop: CASSYATGGLETQYF. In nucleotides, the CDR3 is TGTGCCAGCAGTTACGCGACGGGGGGGCTAGAGACCCAGTACTTC.